This T cell receptor beta chain originates from a study of T cell repertoires in cytomegalovirus infection. TCRdb analysed the reads with MiXCR anew, one entry per CDR3 protein. This table has around 530,000 distinct CDR3 sequences, approximately 26% appearing once. The CDR3 runs to 13 residues. In germline, CDR1 is DFQATT, CDR2 SNEGSKA (reference sequence). This TCR derives from a human donor in good health (CMV status not recorded). Some clones in this sample may be carry-over from other donors' samples. Sequences were obtained from PBMCs. The chain is built from TRBV20-1 and TRBJ2-1; TRBD1 or TRBD2 may be the D gene (6 bases each). CDR3 DNA sequence: TGCAGCATCAGAGGGGGGTCCTACAATGAGCAGTTCTTC. This gives the protein CSIRGGSYNEQFF.